This T cell receptor beta chain was found in a study of molecular identifiers for immune sequencing clone quantification. V was clipped by 4 bases and J by 0 bases, with 10 bases between them. This CDR3 has 15 amino acids. Germline assignment: CDR1 LGHNA and CDR2 YSLEER. Of note for this clonotype: Possible read error: a much larger clone is one base away. The CDR3 carries no conserved terminal phenylalanine or tryptophan, so it likely arises from a read error.

TCRdb ran MiXCR on the PCR reads and lists one entry per CDR3 protein. The sample includes roughly 320,000 distinct CDR3 sequences, roughly 23% of them seen just once. This chain links TRBV4-3 with TRBJ1-3; TRBD1 might be the D (6 bases). Sequences were obtained from naive CD8+ T cells from blood, with Jurkat cell RNA spiked in. The subset here: FACS-sorted CD8+CD4-CCR7+CD45RA+ naive T cells. This receptor was taken from a human donor in good health. Some libraries in this study had Jurkat cell RNA spiked in. The CDR3 DNA follows: TGCGCCAGCAGCCGGGACAAGAGCTCTGGAAACACCATATATCTT. Protein: CASSRDKSSGNTIYL.